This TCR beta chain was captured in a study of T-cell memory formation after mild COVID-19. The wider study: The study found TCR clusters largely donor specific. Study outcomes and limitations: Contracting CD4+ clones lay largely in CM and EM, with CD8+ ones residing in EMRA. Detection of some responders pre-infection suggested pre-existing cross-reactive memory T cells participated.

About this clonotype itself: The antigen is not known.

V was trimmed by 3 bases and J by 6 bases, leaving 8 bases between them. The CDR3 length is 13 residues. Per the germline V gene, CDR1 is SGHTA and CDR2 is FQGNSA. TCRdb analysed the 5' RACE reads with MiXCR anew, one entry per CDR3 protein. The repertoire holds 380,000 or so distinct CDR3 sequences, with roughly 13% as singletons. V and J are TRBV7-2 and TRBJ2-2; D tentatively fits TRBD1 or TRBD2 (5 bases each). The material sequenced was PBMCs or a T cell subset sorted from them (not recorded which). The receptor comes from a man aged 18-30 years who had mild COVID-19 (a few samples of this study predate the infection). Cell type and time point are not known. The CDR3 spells CASSFWGPGELFF. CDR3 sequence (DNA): TGTGCCAGCAGCTTTTGGGGACCCGGGGAGCTGTTTTTT.